The 22 T cell receptor beta chains presented below share a single source sample, sequenced in a study of cytomegalovirus exposure and HLA in healthy donors. Amplification used 60 Vbeta primers and 13 Jbeta primers. Assay used: immunoSEQ multiplex PCR; TCRdb lists only in-frame clones, some missing. The data show 150,000 to 200,000 clones, around three quarters seen once. The sample comprised PBMCs. Receptor source: a woman aged 25 to 39 in good health and CMV-seropositive.

This chain connects TRBV2 to TRBJ1-4; D is undetermined. The germline CDR1 and CDR2 sequences are SNHLY and FYNNEI. The CDR3 is 13 amino acids. V was cut by 1 base and J by 10 bases, with 10 bases left in between. The CDR3 DNA reads TGTGCCAGCAGTGAAGGTCCTACCGGAAAACTGTTTTTT. Translated: CASSEGPTGKLFF.

The CDR3 sequence: CAWRPSGSYNEQFF. The DNA of the CDR3 is TGTGCCTGGAGACCTAGCGGTAGTTACAATGAGCAGTTCTTC. This rearrangement joins TRBV30 to TRBJ2-1; 7 nucleotides agree with TRBD2. The CDR3 sequence is 14 residues long. Unmatched junction bases numbered 6, after V lost 3 bases and J lost 4 bases. Germline CDR1 is GTSNPN and CDR2 is SVGIG (reference sequence).

The CDR3 DNA reads TGTGCCAGCAGGCTTTTTACAGTGAACACTGAAGCTTTCTTT. Translated, it gives CASRLFTVNTEAFF. V and J are TRBV28 and TRBJ1-1; no definite D call. The ends were cut back, 6 bases at V and 0 bases at J, with 11 bases in the middle. This CDR3 is 14 amino acids long. CDR1 and CDR2 (germline): MDHEN, SYDVKM.

The chain uses TRBV5-1 and TRBJ2-3; 10 nucleotides line up with TRBD1. V gave up 0 bases and J gave up 5 bases; unmatched junction bases: 6. CDR3 length: 16 residues. Germline loops: CDR1 SGHRS, CDR2 YFSETQ. CDR3 coding DNA: TGCGCCAGCAGCTTGGGGAGGACAGGGGGAGGAGATACGCAGTATTTT. This encodes CASSLGRTGGGDTQYF.

This rearrangement joins TRBV7-2 to TRBJ2-2, with 11 positions matching TRBD2. V lost 2 bases and J lost 6; bases outside the gene matches: 11. Per germline, CDR1 SGHTA and CDR2 FQGNSA. The CDR3 covers 18 residues. This CDR3 is CASSLTVTSGSSSGELFF. The CDR3 DNA sequence: TGTGCCAGCAGCTTAACAGTCACTAGCGGGAGTTCTTCCGGGGAGCTGTTTTTT.

The J gene is TRBJ1-5, the V gene TRBV6-6; D gene ambiguous. The length of the CDR3 is 16 residues. In germline, CDR1 is MNHNY, CDR2 SVGAGI (reference sequence). V was trimmed by 5 bases and J by 1 base, leaving 15 bases between them. As DNA, the CDR3 is TGTGCCAGCAGTCCGAGAGGTCGTCGGAGCAATCAGCCCCAGCATTTT. Translation gives CASSPRGRRSNQPQHF.

This chain uses TRBV19 with TRBJ1-4; D is unresolved. CDR3 length: 16 residues. The V and J ends lost 3 bases and 6 bases respectively, with 17 bases between them. The germline V gene has CDR1 LNHDA and CDR2 SQIVND (reference sequence). The DNA for the CDR3 is TGTGCCAGTAGTATCCCCCGCGGAGGAGGAGATGAAAAACTGTTTTTT. It yields the protein CASSIPRGGGDEKLFF.

The chain carries TRBV28 and TRBJ1-4; 8 bases align to TRBD1. The CDR3 consists of 16 residues. Germline V CDR1 and CDR2: MDHEN, SYDVKM. Losses at the gene ends were 5 bases for V and 5 bases for J; bases not matched to a gene: 10. The DNA for the CDR3 is TGTGCCAGCAGTAATAATGGACAGGGAGAGAATGAAAAACTGTTTTTT. Protein sequence: CASSNNGQGENEKLFF. Using reference TRBV28 and TRBJ1-4 for the parts outside the CDR3, the full variable domain is DVKVTQSSRYLVKRTGEKVFLECVQDMDHENMFWYRQDPGLGLRLIYFSYDVKMKEKGDIPEGYSVSREKKERFSLILESASTNQTSMYLCASSNNGQGENEKLFFGSGTQLSVL.

This chain links TRBV18 with TRBJ2-3; 13 nucleotides agree with TRBD2. Germline assignment: CDR1 KGHSH and CDR2 LQKENI. This CDR3 is built from 15 residues. J gave up 7 bases and V 2 bases, and 3 bases lay outside the gene matches. Here the CDR3 DNA reads TGTGCCAGCTCACCAACTAGCGGGAGGGCTTATACGCAGTATTTT. Its translation: CASSPTSGRAYTQYF.

V is TRBV29-1 and J is TRBJ1-3; D perhaps matches TRBD1 (5 bases). The CDR3 is made up of 13 amino acids. Per the germline V gene, CDR1 is SQVTM and CDR2 is ANQGSEA. Deletions cut 5 bases from V and 0 bases from J, with 8 bases between. The CDR3 protein is CSVQGLSGNTIYF. DNA of the CDR3: TGCAGCGTTCAGGGCCTCTCTGGAAACACCATATATTTT.

The chain recombines TRBV4-2 with TRBJ2-6; 10 bases are shared with TRBD2. The V gene's germline CDR1 is LGHNA and CDR2 YNFKEQ. The CDR3 is made up of 18 amino acids. V lost 3 bases, J lost 3 bases, and 8 bases stayed unmatched. The CDR3 region is CASSQTAGGPGGANVLTF. As DNA, the CDR3 is TGTGCCAGCAGCCAGACAGCGGGGGGGCCAGGTGGGGCCAACGTCCTGACTTTC.

The J gene is TRBJ2-7, the V gene TRBV6-5, with TRBD1 identical over 7 bases. From germline, CDR1 is MNHEY and CDR2 SVGAGI. Trimming took 8 bases from V and 4 from J; bases not matched to a gene: 14. The length of the CDR3 is 15 residues. The CDR3 sequence is CASGQVFIRGYEQYF. The DNA of the CDR3 is TGTGCCAGCGGACAGGTTTTTATTAGAGGTTACGAGCAGTACTTC.

The chain has TRBV2 and TRBJ2-7; TRBD2 matches 10 bases. V trimming: 3 bases; J trimming: 0 bases; junction bases outside the gene matches: 5. This CDR3 has 16 amino acids. Per germline, CDR1 SNHLY and CDR2 FYNNEI. CDR3 sequence: CASSERTSGHSYEQYF. CDR3 nucleotides: TGTGCCAGCAGTGAGCGGACTAGCGGCCACTCCTACGAGCAGTACTTC.

The chain recombines TRBV4-1 with TRBJ2-1; D unresolved. The CDR3 is 15 residues long. V shed 0 bases and J shed 0 bases, with 6 bases lying between them. Germline loops: CDR1 MGHRA, CDR2 YSYEKL. This CDR3 reads CASSQEKSSYNEQFF. DNA for the CDR3: TGCGCCAGCAGCCAAGAAAAGAGCTCCTACAATGAGCAGTTCTTC.

CDR3 sequence: CASSSPSGSSYNEQFF. The DNA of the CDR3 is TGTGCCAGCAGTTCCCCTAGCGGGAGCTCCTACAATGAGCAGTTCTTC. This chain uses TRBV5-6 with TRBJ2-1, with 10 bases that match TRBD2. J gave up 0 bases and V 5 bases, and 5 bases lay outside the gene matches. The V gene's germline CDR1 is SGHDT and CDR2 YYEEEE. The CDR3 loop spans 16 amino acids.

The rearrangement links TRBV5-1 to TRBJ2-1; no clear D gene. The CDR3 loop spans 16 amino acids. The V end was cut by 0 bases, the J end by 7 bases, with 17 bases between. Germline CDR1 is SGHRS and CDR2 is YFSETQ. CDR3 DNA: TGCGCCAGCAGCTTGGAGAGCAATAGACTGGAAAATGAGCAGTTCTTC. This sequence encodes CASSLESNRLENEQFF.

J is TRBJ2-7 and V is TRBV18; TRBD1 matches 7 bases. With 3 bases clipped from V and 6 bases from J, the junction kept 8 bases outside the gene matches. The CDR3 covers 14 residues. CDR1 KGHSH and CDR2 LQKENI come from the germline V gene. The CDR3 nucleotides are TGTGCCAGCTCACCCGGCAGGGGGTTAATCGAGCAGTACTTC. This sequence encodes CASSPGRGLIEQYF.

The V and J genes are TRBV28 and TRBJ1-2; D gene ambiguous. The CDR3 consists of 18 residues. Germline CDR1 and CDR2: MDHEN and SYDVKM. Trimming took off 3 bases at V and 0 bases at J, with 20 bases between the two ends. CDR3: CASSFPPEGSSANYGYTF. The CDR3 DNA reads TGTGCCAGCAGTTTCCCCCCAGAGGGCAGTAGCGCTAACTATGGCTACACCTTC.

This chain joins TRBV10-3 and TRBJ1-3, with TRBD1 matching 7 bases. Germline assignment: CDR1 ENHRY and CDR2 SYGVKD. The CDR3 covers 16 residues. V shed 4 bases, J shed 1 base, and the junction held 7 bases outside the gene matches. The CDR3 loop reads CAISGWTGRSGNTIYF. The CDR3 DNA follows: TGTGCCATCAGTGGATGGACAGGCCGTTCTGGAAACACCATATATTTT.

The chain combines TRBV4-3 with TRBJ2-2, with no clear D. The CDR3 loop spans 16 amino acids. From germline, CDR1 is LGHNA and CDR2 YSLEER. V lost 0 bases and J lost 6, with 14 bases in between. The CDR3 region has the DNA TGCGCCAGCAGCCAAGAACACGGGTTTCTGGCCGGGGAGCTGTTTTTT. As protein: CASSQEHGFLAGELFF.

The J gene is TRBJ2-1, the V gene TRBV10-3; 8 bases fit TRBD1. Germline trimming cut 3 bases from V and 4 bases from J; bases unmatched to any gene: 2. Germline V gene sequence: CDR1 ENHRY, CDR2 SYGVKD. The CDR3 extends over 14 amino acids. CDR3 protein: CAISDRDRYNEQFF. The CDR3 coding sequence is TGTGCCATCAGTGACCGGGACAGGTACAATGAGCAGTTCTTC.

This clone has only a few counts. The gene calls are TRBV30 and TRBJ2-2; 7 bases are a match to TRBD2. The CDR3 runs 15 residues. Germline V gives CDR1 GTSNPN, CDR2 SVGIG (reference sequence). The V and J ends lost 5 bases and 3 bases, in that order; junction bases with no gene match: 9. The CDR3 nucleotides are TGTGCCTGGGTTCGAGCGGGGCCGGACACCGGGGAGCTGTTTTTT. Protein product: CAWVRAGPDTGELFF.